These 5 T cell receptor beta chains originate from one sample sequenced in a study of blood T cell repertoires in COVID-19. The data were produced by immunoSEQ multiplex PCR, yet TCRdb's version contains in-frame clones alone and is incomplete. Of approximately 230,000 clones in the sample, about 85% were seen once. Material for sequencing was peripheral blood. These receptors originate from a man younger than 45 with active or convalescent COVID-19.

V usage is TRBV7-2 and J usage is TRBJ2-3; possibly TRBD1 for D (5 bases). The germline CDR1 and CDR2 sequences are SGHTA and FQGNSA. The CDR3 loop spans 14 amino acids. V lost 3 bases and J 4 bases, leaving 11 bases between the germline ends. The CDR3: CASSLPGQADTQYF. DNA for the CDR3: TGTGCCAGCAGCTTGCCAGGGCAAGCAGATACGCAGTATTTT.

The rearrangement uses TRBV3-1 (or the pseudogene TRBV3-2) and TRBJ2-5; 7 bases align to TRBD1. In germline, CDR1 is LGHDT, CDR2 YNNKEL (reference sequence). Trimming at V came to 1 base and at J to 4 bases, leaving 12 bases not matched to a gene. The CDR3 is made up of 17 amino acids. The CDR3 spells CASSQARTPGGRETQYF. The CDR3 DNA sequence: TGTGCCAGCAGCCAAGCCCGGACACCAGGGGGTAGAGAGACCCAGTACTTC.

The chain links TRBV24-1 to TRBJ1-1, with D perhaps TRBD1 (5 bases). Germline V lookup: CDR1 KGHDR, CDR2 SFDVKD. The CDR3 covers 15 residues. V lost 5 bases and J 1 base, leaving 13 bases between the germline ends. The CDR3 loop reads CATSGGFGGNTEAFF. CDR3 in DNA: TGTGCCACCAGTGGGGGTTTCGGGGGGAACACTGAAGCTTTCTTT.

The gene calls are TRBV29-1 and TRBJ1-2; the D is unclear. This CDR3 is built from 12 residues. Trimming took off 4 bases at V and 4 bases at J, with 10 bases between the two ends. Germline CDR1 and CDR2: SQVTM and ANQGSEA. CDR3 nucleotide sequence: TGCAGCGTTGTGGTAGCTTCCTATGGCTACACCTTC. Protein: CSVVVASYGYTF.

The chain carries TRBV2 and TRBJ2-7; TRBD2 matches 9 bases. The CDR3 has 14 residues. The germline V gene has CDR1 SNHLY and CDR2 FYNNEI. Germline trimming cut 7 bases from V and 2 bases from J; bases unmatched to any gene: 6. In DNA, the CDR3 is TGTGCCAGCAATACGGCGGGGGGGCCCTACGAGCAGTACTTC. Translated, it gives CASNTAGGPYEQYF. Full variable domain (outside the CDR3, taken from reference TRBV2 and TRBJ2-7): EPEVTQTPSHQVTQMGQEVILRCVPISNHLYFYWYRQILGQKVEFLVSFYNNEISEKSEIFDDQFSVERPDGSNFTLKIRSTKLEDSAMYFCASNTAGGPYEQYFGPGTRLTVT.